A single sample gave rise to the 26 T cell receptor beta chains below, sequenced in a study of post-analysis software for immune sequencing data. What these receptors recognize is not known. Notes on the study in general: Among five TRBV segments more frequent in patients than controls were TRBV5-6, TRBV5-1 and TRBV20-1.

Presence of unique molecular identifiers characterized the TCR beta cDNA libraries. Each CDR3 protein gets one entry after TCRdb re-called the PCR reads with MiXCR. The table records about 460,000 distinct CDR3 sequences, under 55% of them present only once. Sequencing input: blood. The receptors shown here come from a girl aged 10 to 17 with multiple sclerosis.

This clonotype has just one count. The chain recombines TRBV12-3 or TRBV12-4 with TRBJ1-5; no firm D call. Trimming stripped 4 bases from V and 1 base from J, with 11 bases between. This CDR3 spans 15 amino acids. CDR3 loop: CASSSTAISNQPQHF. The CDR3 nucleotides are TGTGCCAGCAGTTCGACCGCTATAAGCAATCAGCCCCAGCATTTT.

The rearrangement uses TRBV27 and TRBJ1-2; a weak D match, TRBD1 (6 bases). Trimming cost V 6 bases and J 5 bases, with 16 bases left between them. CDR3 length: 14 residues. Germline loops: CDR1 MNHEY, CDR2 SMNVEV (reference sequence). CDR3 bases: TGTGCCAGCAGAGGGGGGCGAGCGTTATATGGCTACACCTTC. It specifies CASRGGRALYGYTF.

This clonotype was detected ten times or more. The rearrangement joins TRBV12-3 or TRBV12-4 to TRBJ2-7; D not resolved. The CDR3 runs 14 residues. Trimming took 6 bases from V and 2 from J, leaving 14 bases between them. The chain's CDR3 is CASSPPTWPYEQYF. CDR3 nucleotides: TGTGCCAGCAGCCCGCCGACGTGGCCCTACGAGCAGTACTTC.

The chain is built from TRBV5-6 and TRBJ1-2; TRBD1 matches 12 bases. The CDR3 contains 17 residues. Germline CDR1 SGHDT, CDR2 YYEEEE. The ends lost 4 bases at V and 8 bases at J; junction bases unmatched: 15. Here the CDR3 reads CASSHGTGGSFAMGYTF. DNA of the CDR3: TGTGCCAGCAGCCACGGGACAGGGGGCTCTTTTGCCATGGGCTACACCTTC.

Note on this clonotype: This could be a read error, since a much larger clone is one nucleotide away. The chain combines TRBV28 with TRBJ2-1; 9 nucleotides agree with TRBD1. The CDR3 is 15 residues long. From germline, CDR1 is MDHEN and CDR2 SYDVKM. This CDR3 reads CACSPGQGPYNEQFF. CDR3 sequence (DNA): TGTGCCTGCAGCCCGGGACAGGGTCCCTACAATGAGCAGTTCTTC.

This sequence joins TRBV11-3 and TRBJ2-1, with TRBD2 matching over 7 bases. V lost 5 bases, J lost 10 bases, and 5 bases stayed unmatched. Germline values: CDR1 SGHNT, CDR2 YENEEA. The CDR3 runs to 12 residues. In DNA, the CDR3 is TGTGCCAGCAGCCGGGACTACGGGGAGCAGTTCTTC. It translates to CASSRDYGEQFF.

The chain combines TRBV7-9 with TRBJ1-2; perhaps TRBD1 as D (5 bases). V lost 3 bases and J lost 4, with 12 bases in between. Germline V gene sequence: CDR1 SEHNR, CDR2 FQNEAQ (reference sequence). The CDR3 is 14 amino acids. CDR3 coding DNA: TGTGCCAGCAGCTTCGCTTCCGGGGGCTATGGCTACACCTTC. Translated, it gives CASSFASGGYGYTF.

The chain carries TRBV21-1 and TRBJ2-3; no DNA check was done on the table's D call, TRBD1. TRBV21-1 is a known pseudogene. The CDR3 runs 15 residues. In nucleotides, the CDR3 is TGTGCCAGCCCCCGGCGGGACAGCCTCACAGATACGCAGTATTTT. Translation: CASPRRDSLTDTQYF.

The chain recombines TRBV20-1 with TRBJ2-5; D is perhaps TRBD2 (6 bases). Germline V gene sequence: CDR1 DFQATT, CDR2 SNEGSKA (reference sequence). The CDR3 totals 13 residues. Trimming shortened V by 5 bases and J by 3 bases, and 13 bases separated the two germline ends. As DNA, the CDR3 is TGCAGTGCTTCTCGGCCGGGGGAAGAGACCCAGTACTTC. It yields the protein CSASRPGEETQYF.

The V call is TRBV7-3, the J call TRBJ2-5, with D possibly TRBD2 on 5 matching bases. The CDR3 spans 15 residues. The germline gives CDR1 SGHTA, CDR2 FQGTGA. V lost 4 bases to trimming and J lost 2 bases, with 14 bases between them. The CDR3: CASSSPGLRQETQYF. The CDR3 DNA sequence: TGTGCCAGCAGCTCACCTGGACTGAGACAAGAGACCCAGTACTTC.

This clonotype was seen a handful of times. The rearrangement links TRBV7-6 to TRBJ2-1, with D unclear. The CDR3 spans 12 residues. Germline CDR1 and CDR2: SGHVS and FNYEAQ. The V end was cut by 3 bases, the J end by 8 bases, with 8 bases between. The CDR3 region is CASSLVLDEQFF. For the CDR3, the DNA is TGTGCCAGCAGCTTGGTCCTCGATGAGCAGTTCTTC.

This chain joins TRBV24-1 and TRBJ2-1; 7 positions match TRBD1. The V segment lost 7 bases and the J segment 0 bases; nucleotides outside the gene matches: 11. CDR1 KGHDR and CDR2 SFDVKD come from the germline V gene. The CDR3 consists of 17 residues. The CDR3 protein is CATSDRVGTFSYNEQFF. The CDR3 region has the DNA TGTGCCACCAGCGACAGGGTCGGAACTTTCTCCTACAATGAGCAGTTCTTC.

In its sample, this clonotype was seen a few times. The V call is TRBV5-6, the J call TRBJ1-4; unclear D gene. Germline V lookup: CDR1 SGHDT, CDR2 YYEEEE. Trimming cost V 0 bases and J 12 bases, with 12 bases left between them. CDR3 length: 13 amino acids. The CDR3 nucleotides read TGTGCCAGCAGCTTGGCGTCGTGGCGCGAACTGTTTTTT. The encoded protein is CASSLASWRELFF.

The chain carries TRBV9 and TRBJ2-3, with D uncertain. The J call may be faulty, since TRBJ1-4 better matches the DNA end. CDR3 length: 15 residues. The germline V gene has CDR1 SGDLS and CDR2 YYNGEE. Written as DNA, the CDR3 is TGTGCCAGCAGCGTATCACCTGGAGGGAATGAAAAACTGTTTTTT. This encodes CASSVSPGGNEKLFF.

This rearrangement joins TRBV10-3 to TRBJ2-7; 10 nucleotides line up with TRBD2. This CDR3 spans 14 amino acids. Germline V lookup: CDR1 ENHRY, CDR2 SYGVKD. The DNA of the CDR3 is TGTGGCTCGGGCACTAGCGGGGATTCCTACGAGCAGTACTTC. Translating gives CGSGTSGDSYEQYF.

This clonotype showed up just a few times. This sequence joins TRBV11-2 and TRBJ2-7; D call uncertain. The DNA end lines up better with TRBJ2-5; the J call may be wrong. Per the germline V gene, CDR1 is SGHAT and CDR2 is FQNNGV. CDR3 length equals 15 residues. As DNA, the CDR3 is TGTGCCAGCAGCTTAGATGGCGGTAGCATGGAGACCCAGTACTTC. Translation gives CASSLDGGSMETQYF.

This chain joins TRBV6-5 and TRBJ1-1; D call uncertain. Deletions cut 2 bases from V and 3 bases from J, with 13 bases between. Germline V gives CDR1 MNHEY, CDR2 SVGAGI. The CDR3 is 15 amino acids. CDR3 region: CASSYEVGGDTEAFF. For the CDR3, the DNA is TGTGCCAGCAGTTACGAGGTTGGTGGAGACACTGAAGCTTTCTTT.

The chain employs TRBV20-1 and TRBJ2-1; the D is unclear. The CDR3 has 11 residues. Germline CDR1 reads DFQATT; CDR2 reads SNEGSKA (reference sequence). V was trimmed by 3 bases and J by 4 bases, leaving 4 bases between them. CDR3 in DNA: TGCAGTGCTAGGCTGTACAATGAGCAGTTCTTC. It is translated as CSARLYNEQFF.

This clonotype was seen a handful of times. The gene calls are TRBV7-9 and TRBJ1-4; 10 bases fit TRBD1. Germline CDR1 and CDR2: SEHNR and FQNEAQ (reference sequence). V was clipped by 5 bases and J by 6 bases; unmatched bases: 6. The CDR3 is 15 amino acids. Here the CDR3 DNA reads TGTGCCAGCAGCCGACAGACAGGGGGCGATGAAAAACTGTTTTTT. Translating it yields CASSRQTGGDEKLFF.

This clonotype was counted a few times. V gene TRBV4-1 combines with J gene TRBJ2-1; possible D gene TRBD2, 6 bases. The DNA end lines up better with TRBJ2-7; the J call may be wrong. CDR3 length: 18 residues. Germline V CDR1 and CDR2: MGHRA, YSYEKL. The chain's CDR3 is CASSQATGSYVGYNEQYF. DNA of the CDR3: TGCGCCAGCAGCCAAGCCACCGGGAGCTACGTTGGCTACAATGAGCAGTACTTC.

The V and J genes are TRBV7-8 and TRBJ2-5; 12 positions match TRBD2. The CDR3 length is 18 residues. Germline V CDR1 and CDR2: SGHVS, FQNEAQ. V gave up 5 bases and J gave up 1 base; unmatched junction bases: 11. This CDR3 reads CASSLLATSGRSQETQYF. In DNA, the CDR3 is TGTGCCAGCAGCCTCTTGGCTACTAGCGGGAGGTCCCAAGAGACCCAGTACTTC.

This clonotype was observed a handful of times. The chain has TRBV20-1 and TRBJ2-1; 10 bases fit TRBD2. The CDR3 contains 12 residues. With V trimmed by 7 bases and J by 10 bases, 7 bases remained unmatched. In germline, CDR1 is DFQATT, CDR2 SNEGSKA (reference sequence). Written as DNA, the CDR3 is TGCAGTGGTAGCGGGAGGTTGAAAGAGCAGTTCTTC. Translated: CSGSGRLKEQFF.

This clonotype came up a few times. The V gene is TRBV7-3, the J gene TRBJ2-3; D gene unclear. The CDR3 runs 14 residues. Germline V CDR1 and CDR2: SGHTA, FQGTGA. With 5 bases removed from V and 3 bases from J, the gap between germline ends came to 12 bases. CDR3 bases: TGTGCCAGCAGCCCTAGTGGAGAGACAGATACGCAGTATTTT. This gives the protein CASSPSGETDTQYF. Variable domain in full (rest from reference TRBV7-3 and TRBJ2-3): GAGVSQTPSNKVTEKGKYVELRCDPISGHTALYWYRQSLGQGPEFLIYFQGTGAADDSGLPNDRFFAVRPEGSVSTLKIQRTERGDSAVYLCASSPSGETDTQYFGPGTRLTVL.

The chain links TRBV28 to TRBJ2-5; 10 nucleotides align to TRBD2. The ends lost 1 base at V and 4 bases at J; junction bases unmatched: 9. Germline loops: CDR1 MDHEN, CDR2 SYDVKM. The CDR3 contains 17 residues. The CDR3: CASSLSARTSGGETQYF. In DNA, the CDR3 is TGTGCCAGCAGTTTATCCGCGCGGACTAGCGGCGGAGAGACCCAGTACTTC.

This rearrangement joins TRBV6-5 to TRBJ2-2, with 7 bases matching TRBD1. Germline values: CDR1 MNHEY, CDR2 SVGAGI. V was pared by 4 bases and J by 6 bases, with 5 bases of the junction left unmatched. The CDR3 totals 14 residues. The CDR3 sequence: CASSSYRGSGELFF. CDR3 in DNA: TGTGCCAGCAGTTCATACAGGGGATCCGGGGAGCTGTTTTTT.

This clonotype was recorded a few times. The V gene is TRBV20-1, the J gene TRBJ2-7; 12 positions agree with TRBD2. CDR3 length: 14 amino acids. In germline, CDR1 is DFQATT, CDR2 SNEGSKA (reference sequence). J lost 5 bases, V lost 5 bases, and 7 bases had no gene match. In nucleotides, the CDR3 is TGCAGTGCTGTCTCTAGCGGGAGGGGGGACGAGCAGTACTTC. Its translation is CSAVSSGRGDEQYF.